Presented here are 16 T cell receptor beta chains from one specimen sequenced in a study of blood T cell repertoires in COVID-19. TCRdb keeps only in-frame clones here, not all; method: immunoSEQ multiplex PCR. The sample holds 150,000 to 200,000 clones, around 80% seen once. Material: PBMCs or T cells enriched from blood (not recorded which). The receptors were sampled from a man aged 35 to 55 who had recovered from COVID-19.

This rearrangement joins TRBV4-1 to TRBJ1-4; D is unresolved. From germline, CDR1 is MGHRA and CDR2 YSYEKL. The CDR3 runs 17 residues. Trimming took off 6 bases at V and 8 bases at J, with 25 bases between the two ends. The CDR3 DNA sequence: TGCGCCAGCAGTCGTACTCCCGCCAGGCAAGGCCCCGAAAAACTGTTTTTT. Residues: CASSRTPARQGPEKLFF.

In this sample, this clone turned up once. This chain joins TRBV4-1 and TRBJ1-2; D uncertain. V shed 6 bases and J shed 10 bases, with 18 bases lying between them. The germline V gene has CDR1 MGHRA and CDR2 YSYEKL. The CDR3 has 13 amino acids. The CDR3: CASSREAVDDYTF. The CDR3 nucleotides read TGCGCCAGCAGTCGCGAGGCAGTAGATGACTACACCTTC.

The genes are TRBV7-9 and TRBJ2-3; no definite D call. Germline CDR1 SEHNR, CDR2 FQNEAQ (reference sequence). Trimming shortened V by 2 bases and J by 4 bases, and 10 bases separated the two germline ends. The CDR3 is 14 amino acids. In DNA form, the CDR3 reads TGTGCCAGCAGCTTACAATCAGTCTCAGATACGCAGTATTTT. It codes for CASSLQSVSDTQYF.

The rearrangement links TRBV5-1 to TRBJ2-3; 10 nucleotides align to TRBD2. CDR3 length: 18 residues. From germline, CDR1 is SGHRS and CDR2 YFSETQ. The trim removed 4 bases at V and 1 base at J, leaving 12 bases unmatched. In nucleotides, the CDR3 is TGCGCCAGCAGCATCGGGTTGCTAGCGGGGGCGGGCACAGATACGCAGTATTTT. Translating gives CASSIGLLAGAGTDTQYF. The whole variable domain, remainder taken from reference TRBV5-1 and TRBJ2-3, is KAGVTQTPRYLIKTRGQQVTLSCSPISGHRSVSWYQQTPGQGLQFLFEYFSETQRNKGNFPGRFSGRQFSNSRSEMNVSTLELGDSALYLCASSIGLLAGAGTDTQYFGPGTRLTVL.

This chain joins TRBV6-4 and TRBJ2-3; tentative D call: TRBD2 (5 bases). The germline V gene has CDR1 MRHNA and CDR2 SNTAGT. V was pared by 0 bases and J by 4 bases, with 5 bases between. This CDR3 region has 13 residues. The CDR3 nucleotides are TGTGCCAGCAGTGACTCGCGGGCAGATACGCAGTATTTT. Encoded protein: CASSDSRADTQYF.

This sequence joins TRBV30 and TRBJ1-6; a possible D gene is TRBD1 (6 bases). From germline, CDR1 is GTSNPN and CDR2 SVGIG (reference sequence). The CDR3 loop spans 15 amino acids. CDR3 nucleotide sequence: TGTGCGGGGCGCACAGGGAATATCGATAATTCACCCCTCCACTTT. This encodes CAGRTGNIDNSPLHF. Filled out from reference TRBV30 and TRBJ1-6, the complete variable domain reads SQTIHQWPATLVQPVGSPLSLECTVEGTSNPNLYWYRQAAGRGLQLLFYSVGIGQISSEVPQNLSASRPQDRQFILSSKKLLLSDSGFYLCAGRTGNIDNSPLHFGNGTRLTVT.

The V gene is TRBV29-1, the J gene TRBJ2-2; D unclear. V gave up 7 bases and J gave up 0 bases, with 12 bases separating them. The CDR3 runs 14 residues. Per the germline V gene, CDR1 is SQVTM and CDR2 is ANQGSEA. CDR3 amino acids: CSGGGDSNTGELFF. The CDR3 DNA is TGCAGCGGCGGCGGAGATTCGAACACCGGGGAGCTGTTTTTT.

The rearrangement uses TRBV18 and TRBJ2-3; TRBD1 might be the D (6 bases). Germline values: CDR1 KGHSH, CDR2 LQKENI. The CDR3 is 13 amino acids. Trimming shortened V by 1 base and J by 5 bases, and 7 bases separated the two germline ends. The CDR3 DNA reads as TGTGCCAGCTCACCACTACAGGGAGATACGCAGTATTTT. Translated, it gives CASSPLQGDTQYF.

This clone has a handful of counts. The CDR3 sequence is CASSFGENTEAFF. The CDR3 DNA sequence: TGTGCCAGCAGCTTCGGGGAGAACACTGAAGCTTTCTTT. The V call is TRBV7-3, the J call TRBJ1-1; D uncertain. Trimming pared 3 bases from V and 1 base from J, leaving 6 bases between. CDR1 and CDR2 from the germline V gene are SGHTA and FQGTGA. The CDR3 covers 13 residues.

Concerning this clone itself: Possible read error: a much larger clone is one base away. The chain links TRBV7-3 to TRBJ1-1, with D tentatively TRBD1 (5 bases). This CDR3 comprises 13 residues. Trimming removed 4 bases at V and 1 base at J, with 7 bases between. Germline CDR1 is SGHTA and CDR2 is FQGTGA. CDR3: CASSSQENTEAFF. The CDR3 DNA reads as TGTGCCAGCAGCTCACAGGAGAACACTGAAGCTTTCTTT.

This clone occurred once. J is TRBJ2-3 and V is TRBV7-8, with D perhaps matching TRBD2 (7 bases). V dropped 0 bases and J dropped 6 bases, with 16 bases sitting between them. Germline V gene sequence: CDR1 SGHVS, CDR2 FQNEAQ. The CDR3 is 16 residues long. In DNA, the CDR3 is TGTGCCAGCAGCTTAGCGGCGGCGGGGGCGAGGGATACGCAGTATTTT. Protein sequence: CASSLAAAGARDTQYF.

The chain employs TRBV5-4 and TRBJ2-3, with D uncertain. CDR3 length: 13 amino acids. The germline gives CDR1 SGHNT, CDR2 YYREEE (reference sequence). V lost 5 bases and J lost 0, with 7 bases in between. The CDR3 nucleotides read TGTGCCAGCAGGTCTACTAGCACAGATACGCAGTATTTT. Its protein product is CASRSTSTDTQYF.

The rearrangement joins TRBV19 to TRBJ1-2; D unclear. The CDR3 totals 14 residues. Germline V gene sequence: CDR1 LNHDA, CDR2 SQIVND (reference sequence). Trimming shortened V by 8 bases and J by 5 bases, and 18 bases separated the two germline ends. CDR3 nucleotide sequence: TGTGCCAGTTCCCCAGGCCAGGAAAGTTATGGCTACACCTTC. It is translated as CASSPGQESYGYTF.

This sequence joins TRBV6-5 and TRBJ1-1; TRBD1 matches 7 bases. In germline, CDR1 is MNHEY, CDR2 SVGAGI. J lost 3 bases, V lost 5 bases, and 3 bases had no gene match. The CDR3 totals 13 residues. In DNA form, the CDR3 reads TGTGCCAGCAGTCTAACAGGGGACACTGAAGCTTTCTTT. This translates into CASSLTGDTEAFF.

The V call is TRBV7-9, the J call TRBJ1-1; 8 bases map to TRBD1. The germline gives CDR1 SEHNR, CDR2 FQNEAQ (reference sequence). V gave up 4 bases and J gave up 7 bases; unmatched junction bases: 8. The CDR3 consists of 14 residues. CDR3 bases: TGTGCCAGCAGCTCCCGACAGGGGTTGGATGAAGCTTTCTTT. It specifies CASSSRQGLDEAFF. The full variable domain, rest sourced from reference TRBV7-9 and TRBJ1-1, is DTGVSQNPRHKITKRGQNVTFRCDPISEHNRLYWYRQTLGQGPEFLTYFQNEAQLEKSRLLSDRFSAERPKGSFSTLEIQRTEQGDSAMYLCASSSRQGLDEAFFGQGTRLTVV.

The rearrangement joins TRBV5-6 to TRBJ1-2; TRBD1 matches 7 bases. Germline V gene sequence: CDR1 SGHDT, CDR2 YYEEEE. After removal of 4 bases from V and 7 bases from J, the junction contained 10 bases not matched to a gene. The CDR3 contains 14 residues. The CDR3 here is CASSPEDRAAGYTF. CDR3 nucleotide sequence: TGTGCCAGCAGCCCGGAAGACAGGGCCGCTGGCTACACCTTC.